The 21 T cell receptor beta chains below all came from one sample that was sequenced in a study of breast tumors, draining lymph nodes, adjacent tissues. TCRdb called the multiplex PCR reads again in MiXCR, with one record for every CDR3 protein. This sample has 130,000 or so distinct CDR3 sequences, with about a fifth found just once. The lymph nodes were axillary draining lymph nodes from breast cancer patients. The sample taken for sequencing was axillary lymph node tissue. The receptor source for this set is a female donor with breast cancer. Some clones in this sample may be carry-over from other donors' samples.

This clonotype came up many times. The CDR3 DNA reads as TGTGCCAGCAGTGACCCGGGACAGGGTAGTGGGTACGAGCAGTACTTC. It yields the protein CASSDPGQGSGYEQYF. The chain couples TRBV12-3 or TRBV12-4 to TRBJ2-7, with TRBD1 matching 9 bases. The CDR3 is made up of 16 amino acids. The junction had 12 bases not matched to a gene; V was cut back by 5 bases and J by 4 bases.

With regard to this clonotype: Given a much more abundant clone one base away, this may be a read error. The chain joins TRBV12-5 to TRBJ2-1, with D perhaps TRBD2 (7 bases). Trimming pared 8 bases from V and 9 bases from J, leaving 26 bases between. CDR3 length: 16 residues. CDR1 is LGHNT, CDR2 FRNRAP, per germline. CDR3 in DNA: TGTGCTAGTAGGGGGGGTCGGCGTAGCGGTAAGAGTGAGCAGTTCTTC. This encodes CASRGGRRSGKSEQFF.

Regarding this clonotype: Germline and junction disagree at one end, which may indicate a read error. This rearrangement joins TRBV6-2 or TRBV6-3 to TRBJ2-5, with D unresolved. CDR1 and CDR2 from the germline V gene are MNHEY and SVGEGT. The CDR3 runs to 13 residues. CDR3 in amino acids: CVSSRSLRETQYF. CDR3 nucleotide sequence: TGTGTCAGCAGTCGATCCCTTCGGGAGACCCAGTACTTC.

Comments on this clonotype: This may be a read error, as it is one base from a much larger clone. This chain connects TRBV4-3 to TRBJ2-2; 8 nucleotides line up with TRBD2. The CDR3 covers 18 residues. CDR1 LGHNA and CDR2 YSLEER come from the germline V gene. The CDR3: CASSQVGALTSGTGGLFF. CDR3 DNA sequence: TGCGCCAGCAGCCAAGTAGGGGCCCTTACTAGCGGCACCGGGGGGCTGTTTTTT.

This clonotype showed up just once. This could be a read error, since a much larger clone is one nucleotide away. J is TRBJ2-7 and V is TRBV3-1; no definite D call. This CDR3 contains 11 residues. V was trimmed by 3 bases and J by 7 bases, leaving 7 bases between them. Germline CDR1 is LGHDT and CDR2 is YNNKEL (reference sequence). This CDR3 is CASSHNREQYF. CDR3 coding DNA: TGTGCCAGCAGCCATAATCGGGAGCAGTACTTC.

The chain carries TRBV28 and TRBJ1-5; 7 bases map to TRBD1. The germline gives CDR1 MDHEN, CDR2 SYDVKM. Trimming took 5 bases from V and 8 from J; bases not matched to a gene: 9. The CDR3 consists of 14 residues. The DNA of the CDR3 is TGTGCCAGCAGTGGGACAGCTAGATGGGAGCCCCAGCATTTT. Residues: CASSGTARWEPQHF.

This clonotype was detected ten times or more. In DNA form, the CDR3 reads TGCAGTGCTAGGGCCGGGACTCTTAATGAGCAGTTCTTC. This codes for CSARAGTLNEQFF. This chain uses TRBV20-1 with TRBJ2-1; D is perhaps TRBD2 (6 bases). The germline V gene has CDR1 DFQATT and CDR2 SNEGSKA (reference sequence). Trimming pared 3 bases from V and 7 bases from J, leaving 13 bases between. This CDR3 spans 13 amino acids.

The genes are TRBV12-3 or TRBV12-4 and TRBJ2-7; D is tentatively TRBD1 or TRBD2 (5 bases each). V lost 1 base to trimming and J lost 6 bases, with 13 bases between them. CDR3 length: 14 residues. CDR3: CASSLVRAGSEQYF. The CDR3 region has the DNA TGTGCCAGCAGTTTAGTTCGGGCAGGGAGCGAGCAGTACTTC.

This clonotype was seen repeatedly, ten times or more. The chain employs TRBV4-1 and TRBJ2-1; 9 bases are a match to TRBD2. CDR1 and CDR2 from the germline V gene are MGHRA and YSYEKL. This CDR3 comprises 15 residues. The J segment lost 2 bases and the V segment lost 6 bases, leaving 5 bases of the junction unmatched. CDR3 DNA sequence: TGCGCCAGCAGTCTCACTAGCGGGCCCTACAATGAGCAGTTCTTC. Its protein product is CASSLTSGPYNEQFF.

Ten or more counts support this clonotype. The chain recombines TRBV12-3 or TRBV12-4 with TRBJ2-7, with D tentatively TRBD1 (5 bases). The CDR3 length is 13 residues. Trimming pared 2 bases from V and 6 bases from J, leaving 11 bases between. Here the CDR3 DNA reads TGTGCCAGCAGTTTAAGGGTGGGGCTCGAGCAGTACTTC. Its protein is CASSLRVGLEQYF.

This chain connects TRBV2 to TRBJ2-4; a possible D gene is TRBD2 (6 bases). Trimming pared 3 bases from V and 1 base from J, leaving 10 bases between. Germline V gene data show CDR1 as SNHLY and CDR2 as FYNNEI. This CDR3 is built from 15 residues. The CDR3: CASSDARGAKNIQYF. CDR3 nucleotides: TGTGCCAGCAGTGATGCCCGGGGGGCCAAAAACATTCAGTACTTC.

In the case of this clonotype: Possible read error: a much larger clone is one base away. The V and J genes are TRBV25-1 and TRBJ2-1; maybe TRBD2 (5 bases). The CDR3 covers 15 residues. In germline, CDR1 is MGHDK, CDR2 SYGVNS. The CDR3 sequence is CACSSSGSSYNEQFF. The CDR3 DNA reads as TGTGCCTGCAGTTCGAGCGGAAGCTCCTACAATGAGCAGTTCTTC.

This clonotype occurred a few times. This chain joins TRBV19 and TRBJ1-5; D not resolved. The CDR3 contains 15 residues. V lost 6 bases and J lost 3, with 15 bases in between. Germline lookup yields CDR1 LNHDA and CDR2 SQIVND (reference sequence). The CDR3 coding sequence is TGTGCCAGTAGGGAAACCGGGCTGATCAATCAGCCCCAGCATTTT. Translated: CASRETGLINQPQHF.

Many counts were recorded for this clonotype. The chain combines TRBV5-6 with TRBJ2-5; maybe TRBD2 (5 bases). The CDR3 contains 13 residues. Germline CDR1 SGHDT, CDR2 YYEEEE. The V end was cut by 1 base, the J end by 4 bases, with 8 bases between. This CDR3 is CASSLTRGETQYF. In DNA, the CDR3 is TGTGCCAGCAGCTTGACTAGAGGAGAGACCCAGTACTTC.

This clonotype has a count of ten or more. The rearrangement uses TRBV20-1 and TRBJ1-5, with 8 bases that match TRBD1. This CDR3 has 12 residues. Per germline, CDR1 DFQATT and CDR2 SNEGSKA (reference sequence). Trimming at V came to 6 bases and at J to 7 bases, leaving 5 bases not matched to a gene. The CDR3, as DNA: TGCAGTGCCGCACAGGGGGACCAGCCCCAGCATTTT. It translates to CSAAQGDQPQHF.

This clonotype has at least ten counts. This chain links TRBV20-1 with TRBJ2-5; D unresolved. This CDR3 spans 12 amino acids. Germline V lookup: CDR1 DFQATT, CDR2 SNEGSKA (reference sequence). CDR3 nucleotides: TGCACCAGCGCCGCCGATGAAGAGACCCAGTACTTC. It translates to CTSAADEETQYF.

This clonotype was seen many times. The chain joins TRBV15 to TRBJ1-4; possible D gene TRBD1, 6 bases. Germline loops: CDR1 LNHNV, CDR2 YYDKDF (reference sequence). The CDR3 runs to 14 residues. V lost 5 bases, J lost 8 bases, and 15 bases lay in between. Here the CDR3 reads CATSGRVRGEKLFF. CDR3 bases: TGTGCCACCAGCGGAAGGGTCAGGGGAGAAAAACTGTTTTTT.

This clonotype was found many times. CDR3 amino acids: CASSTGPSPPYGYTF. The CDR3 bases are TGTGCCAGTAGTACCGGGCCGTCTCCCCCCTATGGCTACACCTTC. The chain uses TRBV19 and TRBJ1-2; no clear D. CDR3 length: 15 residues. Germline CDR1 is LNHDA and CDR2 is SQIVND (reference sequence). V shed 4 bases and J shed 4 bases, with 16 bases lying between them.

This clonotype was observed at least ten times. This chain links TRBV12-3 or TRBV12-4 with TRBJ1-2; TRBD1 aligns across 8 bases. Losses at the gene ends were 5 bases for V and 5 bases for J; bases not matched to a gene: 10. CDR3 size: 15 residues. The CDR3 coding sequence is TGTGCCAGCAGTCCCGCTCAGGGGGCAGGGTATGGCTACACCTTC. Residues: CASSPAQGAGYGYTF.

This clonotype occurred many times. The CDR3 sequence: CASSQDSGDFSYEQYF. CDR3 sequence (DNA): TGCGCCAGCAGCCAAGATAGTGGAGACTTCTCCTACGAGCAGTACTTC. The V and J genes are TRBV4-1 and TRBJ2-7; D gene uncertain. This CDR3 has 16 residues. Trimming left V 0 bases short and J 0 bases short, with 12 bases between. Germline CDR1 and CDR2: MGHRA and YSYEKL.

This clonotype has only one observation. A much more abundant neighbour one base away suggests this may be a read error. The chain joins TRBV28 to TRBJ1-2, with D uncertain. Germline V CDR1 and CDR2: MDHEN, SYDVKM. Between the trimmed V and J ends, which lost 6 bases and 1 base, there was a span of 15 bases. The length of the CDR3 is 15 residues. CDR3 DNA: TGTGCCAGCAGCACATACTTATCAGATAACTATGGCTACACCTTC. Protein product: CASSTYLSDNYGYTF.